Listed below are T cell receptor beta chains from one sample, sequenced in a study of blood T cell repertoires in COVID-19. Libraries were prepared by immunoSEQ multiplex PCR; TCRdb keeps only in-frame clonotypes and omits some of them. The table includes tens of thousands of clones, approximately 80% detected once. Source material: peripheral blood. These receptors originate from a man aged 70 or older with COVID-19, enrolled during active disease. The CDR3 runs from the conserved cysteine through the conserved F or W. Each record gives: V gene, D gene, J gene, clone size, CDR3 protein, CDR3 DNA. The D gene is left open where the match is weak. For some rows the clone size is stated as once, few or many, or as a class when expanded; others skip it.

TRBV4-2	.	TRBJ1-1	.	CASSQGSSGNTEAFF	TGTGCCAGCAGCCAAGGCTCTAGCGGAAACACTGAAGCTTTCTTT
TRBV6-6	.	TRBJ1-1	.	CASILGGSEAFF	TGTGCCAGCATATTGGGAGGGTCTGAAGCTTTCTTT
TRBV18	.	TRBJ1-2	.	CASSLSTGNLYRGYTF	TGTGCCAGCTCACTATCGACAGGCAACCTATACCGTGGCTACACCTTC
TRBV29-1	.	TRBJ2-3	.	CSVGWGRTDTQYF	TGCAGCGTTGGATGGGGCCGCACAGATACGCAGTATTTT
TRBV7-2	.	TRBJ1-4	few	CASSLDSGEKLFF	TGTGCCAGCAGCTTAGATTCAGGTGAAAAACTGTTTTTT
TRBV5-1	TRBD1	TRBJ1-1	.	CASRSGQTNTEAFF	TGCGCCAGCAGGTCGGGACAGACGAACACTGAAGCTTTCTTT
TRBV3-1/TRBV3-2	.	TRBJ1-1	once	CASSQSRTEAFF	TGTGCCAGCAGCCAATCGAGGACTGAAGCTTTCTTT
TRBV7-2	.	TRBJ2-1	few	CASSPRSFSATINEQFF	TGTGCCAGCAGCCCCCGGTCCTTTTCCGCTACTATCAATGAGCAGTTCTTC
TRBV5-4	TRBD2	TRBJ2-7	.	CASSSGLAGPGGGYKQYF	TGTGCCAGCAGTTCGGGACTAGCGGGACCCGGAGGGGGTTATAAGCAGTACTTC
TRBV4-3	.	TRBJ2-3	.	CASSQDIEDTQYF	TGCGCCAGCAGCCAAGATATAGAGGATACGCAGTATTTT
TRBV27	TRBD1	TRBJ1-6	few	CASRLYGTAQNSPLHF	TGTGCCAGCAGGCTATACGGGACAGCCCAAAATTCACCCCTCCACTTT
TRBV10-3	.	TRBJ2-2	.	CAIRVGGPGELFF	TGTGCCATCAGAGTGGGGGGACCCGGGGAGCTGTTTTTT
TRBV28	.	TRBJ2-7	.	CASSKLYEQYF	TGTGCCAGCAGCAAACTATACGAGCAGTACTTC
TRBV6-5	.	TRBJ2-1	.	CASSYVGDNEQFF	TGTGCCAGCAGTTACGTCGGGGACAATGAGCAGTTCTTC
TRBV9	.	TRBJ1-1	.	CASSPQGSTEAFF	TGTGCCAGCAGCCCTCAGGGGTCCACTGAAGCTTTCTTT
TRBV6-6	.	TRBJ1-2	once	CASSYGGTTNYGYTF	TGTGCCAGCAGTTACGGGGGGACTACTAACTATGGCTACACCTTC
TRBV3-1/TRBV3-2	.	TRBJ1-6	.	CASSQDRFNSPLHF	TGTGCCAGCAGCCAAGACAGGTTCAATTCACCCCTCCACTTT
TRBV7-9	TRBD1	TRBJ1-1	once	CASSLANRGMGEAFF	TGTGCCAGCAGCTTAGCGAACAGGGGGATGGGTGAAGCTTTCTTT
TRBV19	TRBD1	TRBJ2-1	.	CASRGTGLNNEQFF	TGTGCCAGCCGCGGGACAGGGCTCAACAATGAGCAGTTCTTC
TRBV15	TRBD1	TRBJ1-5	.	CATSWGQGSNQPQHF	TGTGCCACCAGCTGGGGACAGGGAAGCAATCAGCCCCAGCATTTT
TRBV20-1	.	TRBJ2-1	.	CSASSTRPDTYNEQFF	TGCAGTGCTAGTTCGACTAGACCAGATACCTACAATGAGCAGTTCTTC
TRBV6-2/TRBV6-3	.	TRBJ2-7	.	CASSSTDSSYEQYF	TGTGCCAGCAGTTCCACGGACAGTTCCTACGAGCAGTACTTC
TRBV6-6	.	TRBJ2-3	.	CASSPIRGQNLKDTQYF	TGTGCCAGCAGTCCTATACGAGGACAAAATCTGAAAGATACGCAGTATTTT
TRBV30	TRBD2	TRBJ2-2	.	CAWSAWTSGSLFF	TGTGCCTGGAGTGCATGGACTAGCGGGAGCCTGTTTTTT
TRBV11-3	TRBD2	TRBJ2-1	.	CASSQTSGFRNEQFF	TGTGCCAGCAGCCAGACTAGCGGGTTCAGGAATGAGCAGTTCTTC
TRBV6-6	.	TRBJ2-1	few	CASSLLWGDNEQFF	TGTGCCAGCAGCCTTCTCTGGGGCGACAATGAGCAGTTCTTC
TRBV9	TRBD1	TRBJ2-3	.	CASSMGDSFDTQYF	TGTGCCAGCAGCATGGGGGACAGTTTCGATACGCAGTATTTT